The subject of this entry is one TCR beta chain. What it binds is unknown. The data originate from a study of T cell responses to AZD1222 COVID-19 vaccine. V shed 4 bases and J 0 bases; nucleotides not matched to a gene: 8. The CDR3 runs 17 residues. CDR1 and CDR2 (germline): SGHRS, YFSETQ. The method was immunoSEQ multiplex PCR; TCRdb's version includes in-frame clones alone and lacks a portion of them. The data contain about 110,000 clones, nearly 90% of them singletons. Whole-study findings and limits: Baseline serostatus was positive in only six AZD1222 recipients. Unmutated variant regions reportedly attract nearly half of all spike-specific TCRs.

This clonotype originated in an adult in good health. The chain carries TRBV5-1 and TRBJ1-1; 11 positions match TRBD1. The input for sequencing was peripheral blood, taken on day 0 of AZD1222 vaccination. This CDR3 reads CASSQGTGGWVNTEAFF. The CDR3 DNA is TGCGCCAGCAGCCAGGGGACAGGGGGGTGGGTGAACACTGAAGCTTTCTTT.